This T cell receptor beta chain was recovered during a study of CD8+CD57+ T cells in acquired aplastic anemia. Study details: Yields of DNA that came from sorted CD4+ and CD8+ cells averaged approximately 3.5 ug. Notes on the study in general: Controls did not differ significantly from patients in CD8+ Simpson's diversity. Patients and controls shared fewer than 30 CD8+ CDR3 sequences.

TCR beta VDJ and CDR3 profiling used genomic DNA as template. Via MiXCR, TCRdb re-called the reads, giving one row per CDR3 protein. The sample shows about 120,000 distinct CDR3 sequences, about 60% of them seen only once. On this clonotype itself: Its antigen is undetermined.

Sequenced patients had shown CD8+CD57+ cell expansion by flow cytometry. Each patient carried a diagnosis of severe acquired aplastic anemia. Germline V gives CDR1 SQVTM, CDR2 ANQGSEA. Trimming removed 5 bases from V and 4 bases from J, with 15 bases in between. The CDR3 has 13 amino acids. This clonotype originated in a human donor with aplastic anemia. The chain employs TRBV29-1 and TRBJ2-7; D remains ambiguous. Sequencing was done on a sample of sorted CD4+, CD8+, or CD8+CD57+ T cells (not recorded which) from PBMCs. In DNA, the CDR3 is TGCAGCGTTTCGATCGGGTTGTCGTACGAGCAGTACTTC. This gives the protein CSVSIGLSYEQYF.